The clone carrying this TCR beta chain was picked up a small number of times. V lost 5 bases, J lost 7 bases, and 12 bases lay in between. The CDR3 runs to 13 residues. These data originate in a study of human T cells and chemical hapten exposure. Unique molecular identifiers were attached to individual cDNA molecules within the library. One entry per CDR3 protein results from TCRdb running MiXCR on the RACE reads. This sample carries 180,000 or so distinct CDR3 sequences, about 14% of them seen once, and the ten largest clones take less than 2%. Described time point: patch test 1, 2 weeks after DPC sensitization. The treatment: therapeutic diphenylcyclopropenone sensitization with weekly scalp DPC.

This chain joins TRBV12-3 or TRBV12-4 and TRBJ1-5, with D possibly TRBD1 on 5 matching bases. This specimen consisted of whole blood, obtained in connection with sensitization to the hapten diphenylcyclopropenone (DPC). The sequence came from a woman aged 25 to 45 with alopecia areata. Some clones in this sample may be carry-over from other donors' samples. The DNA of the CDR3 is TGTGCCAGCAGTCACGAGGGGCTACAGCCCCAGCATTTT. This gives the protein CASSHEGLQPQHF.